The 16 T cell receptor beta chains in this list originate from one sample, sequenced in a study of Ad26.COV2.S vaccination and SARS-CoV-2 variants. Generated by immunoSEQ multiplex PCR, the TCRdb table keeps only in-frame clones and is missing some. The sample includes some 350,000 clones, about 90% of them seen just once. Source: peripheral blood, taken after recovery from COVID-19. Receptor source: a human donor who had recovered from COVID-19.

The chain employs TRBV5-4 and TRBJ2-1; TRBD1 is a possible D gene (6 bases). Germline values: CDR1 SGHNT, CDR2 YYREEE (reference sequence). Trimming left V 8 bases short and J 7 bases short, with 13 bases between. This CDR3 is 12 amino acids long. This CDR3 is CASRWGRNEQFF. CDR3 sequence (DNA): TGTGCCAGTCGCTGGGGGCGTAATGAGCAGTTCTTC. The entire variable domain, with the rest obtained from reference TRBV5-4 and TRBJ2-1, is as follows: ETGVTQSPTHLIKTRGQQVTLRCSSQSGHNTVSWYQQALGQGPQFIFQYYREEENGRGNFPPRFSGLQFPNYSSELNVNALELDDSALYLCASRWGRNEQFFGPGTRLTVL.

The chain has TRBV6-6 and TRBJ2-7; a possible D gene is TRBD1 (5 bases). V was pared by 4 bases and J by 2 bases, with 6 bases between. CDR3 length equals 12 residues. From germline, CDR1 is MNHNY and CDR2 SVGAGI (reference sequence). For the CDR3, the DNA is TGTGCCAGCAGTTTGACAGCCTACGAGCAGTACTTC. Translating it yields CASSLTAYEQYF.

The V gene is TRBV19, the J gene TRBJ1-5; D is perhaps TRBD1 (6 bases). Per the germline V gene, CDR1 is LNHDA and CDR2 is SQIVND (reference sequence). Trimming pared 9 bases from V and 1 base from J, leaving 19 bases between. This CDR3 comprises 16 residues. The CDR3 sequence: CASSGGQGKSNQPQHF. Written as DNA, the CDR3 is TGTGCCAGCTCGGGGGGGCAGGGAAAGAGCAATCAGCCCCAGCATTTT.

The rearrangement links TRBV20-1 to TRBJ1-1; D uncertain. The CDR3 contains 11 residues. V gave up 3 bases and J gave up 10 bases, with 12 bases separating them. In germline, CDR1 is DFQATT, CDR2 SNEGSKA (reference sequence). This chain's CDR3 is CSAREVWAAFF. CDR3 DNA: TGCAGTGCTAGGGAGGTTTGGGCAGCTTTCTTT.

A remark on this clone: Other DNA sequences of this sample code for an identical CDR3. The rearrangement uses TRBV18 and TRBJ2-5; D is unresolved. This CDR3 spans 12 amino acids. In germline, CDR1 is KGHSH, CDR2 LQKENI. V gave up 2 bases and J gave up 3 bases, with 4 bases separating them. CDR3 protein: CASSPGKETQYF. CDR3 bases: TGTGCCAGCTCACCAGGGAAAGAGACCCAGTACTTC. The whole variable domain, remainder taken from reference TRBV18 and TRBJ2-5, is NAGVMQNPRHLVRRRGQEARLRCSPMKGHSHVYWYRQLPEEGLKFMVYLQKENIIDESGMPKERFSAEFPKEGPSILRIQQVVRGDSAAYFCASSPGKETQYFGPGTRLLVL.

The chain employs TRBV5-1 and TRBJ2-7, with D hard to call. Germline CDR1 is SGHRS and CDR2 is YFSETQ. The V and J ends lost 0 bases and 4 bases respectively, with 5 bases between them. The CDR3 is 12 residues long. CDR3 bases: TGCGCCAGCAGCTTGGTCCGTTACGAGCAGTACTTC. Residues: CASSLVRYEQYF.

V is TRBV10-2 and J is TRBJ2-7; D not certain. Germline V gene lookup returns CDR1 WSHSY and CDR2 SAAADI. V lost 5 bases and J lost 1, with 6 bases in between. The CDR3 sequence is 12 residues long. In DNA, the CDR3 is TGCGCCAGCAGTCCGGGTTCCTACGAGCAGTACTTC. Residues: CASSPGSYEQYF.

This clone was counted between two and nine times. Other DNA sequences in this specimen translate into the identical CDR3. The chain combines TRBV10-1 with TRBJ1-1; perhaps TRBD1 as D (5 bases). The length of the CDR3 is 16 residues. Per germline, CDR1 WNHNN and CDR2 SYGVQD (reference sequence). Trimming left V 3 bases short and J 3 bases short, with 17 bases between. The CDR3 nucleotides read TGCGCCAGCAGTGACGGCGGGACTTACTCGGACACTGAAGCTTTCTTT. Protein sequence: CASSDGGTYSDTEAFF.

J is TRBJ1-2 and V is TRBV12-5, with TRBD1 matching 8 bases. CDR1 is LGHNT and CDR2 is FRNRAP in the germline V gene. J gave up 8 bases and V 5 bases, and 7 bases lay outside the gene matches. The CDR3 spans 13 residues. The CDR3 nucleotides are TGTGCTAGTGGTGGAGACAGGGGTGGGGGCTACACCTTC. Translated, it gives CASGGDRGGGYTF.

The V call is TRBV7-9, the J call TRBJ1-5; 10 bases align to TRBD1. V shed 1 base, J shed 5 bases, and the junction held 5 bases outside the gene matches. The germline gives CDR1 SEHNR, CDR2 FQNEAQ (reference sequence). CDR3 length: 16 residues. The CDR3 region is CASSLGPGTGDQPQHF. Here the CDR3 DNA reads TGTGCCAGCAGCTTAGGCCCCGGGACAGGGGATCAGCCCCAGCATTTT.

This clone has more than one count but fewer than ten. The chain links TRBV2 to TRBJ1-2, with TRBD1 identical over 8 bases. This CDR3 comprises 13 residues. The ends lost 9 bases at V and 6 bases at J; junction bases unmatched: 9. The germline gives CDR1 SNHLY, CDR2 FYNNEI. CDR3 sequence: CARKQGGVDGYTF. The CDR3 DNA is TGTGCCAGGAAACAGGGGGGCGTTGATGGCTACACCTTC.

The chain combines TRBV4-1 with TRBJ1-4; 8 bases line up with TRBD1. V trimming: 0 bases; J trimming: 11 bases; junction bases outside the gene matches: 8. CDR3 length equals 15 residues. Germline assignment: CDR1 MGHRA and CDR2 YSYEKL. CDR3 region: CASSQDSRTGTKLFF. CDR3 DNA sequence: TGCGCCAGCAGCCAAGATTCCAGGACAGGGACTAAACTGTTTTTT.

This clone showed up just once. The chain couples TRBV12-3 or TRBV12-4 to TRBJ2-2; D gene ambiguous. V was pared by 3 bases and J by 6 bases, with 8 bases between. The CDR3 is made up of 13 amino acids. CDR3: CASSFVGAGELFF. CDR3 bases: TGTGCCAGCAGTTTCGTTGGCGCCGGGGAGCTGTTTTTT.

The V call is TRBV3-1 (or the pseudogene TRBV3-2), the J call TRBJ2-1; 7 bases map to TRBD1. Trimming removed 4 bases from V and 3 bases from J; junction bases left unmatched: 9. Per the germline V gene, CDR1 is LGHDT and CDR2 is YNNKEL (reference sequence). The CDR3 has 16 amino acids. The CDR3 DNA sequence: TGTGCCAGCAGCCCAACCGGCCAGGGGGTCTACAATGAGCAGTTCTTC. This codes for CASSPTGQGVYNEQFF.

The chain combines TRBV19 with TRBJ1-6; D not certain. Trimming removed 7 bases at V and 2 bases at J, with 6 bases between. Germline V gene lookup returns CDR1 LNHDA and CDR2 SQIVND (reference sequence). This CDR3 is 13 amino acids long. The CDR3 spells CASTLTYNSPLHF. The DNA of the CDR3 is TGTGCCAGTACACTGACCTATAATTCACCCCTCCACTTT.

DNA of the CDR3: TGCGCCAGCAGCCAAGAACAGGGGAATCAGCCCCAGCATTTT. Translated, it gives CASSQEQGNQPQHF. V gene TRBV4-1 combines with J gene TRBJ1-5; the match to TRBD1 covers 7 bases. J was trimmed by 4 bases and V by 0 bases; bases with no gene match: 0. The CDR3 has 14 amino acids. The germline V gene encodes CDR1 MGHRA and CDR2 YSYEKL.